This T cell receptor (beta chain) was sequenced for a study of response to subunit inactivated influenza vaccine. Study-wide findings and caveats: A suggestion made by the authors is that each seasonal influenza vaccination recruits few new T cells.

A single record per CDR3 protein comes from TCRdb applying MiXCR to the RT-PCR reads. The profile shows about 540,000 distinct CDR3 sequences, approximately 20% of them singletons. Looked up from germline, CDR1 is SGHRS and CDR2 is YFSETQ. The CDR3 has 15 amino acids. The junction had 11 bases not matched to a gene; V was cut back by 4 bases and J by 4 bases. This clonotype was observed a few times. Its antigen is as yet unknown. These same records also appear under a second study, on T cells expressing NK-cell markers. That report notes: Generation of TCR beta cDNA was performed by 5'RACE template switching incorporating UMIs.

The clonotype was recovered from a man aged 50-60 years who received an inactivated influenza vaccine. The sample was CD4+ T cells sorted from PBMCs, taken 11 to 12 days after vaccination. The chain combines TRBV5-1 with TRBJ2-7, with TRBD1 matching 7 bases. Written as DNA, the CDR3 is TGCGCCAGCAGCGCCGGACAGGAGAGGTCTTACGAGCAGTACTTC. Amino acid sequence: CASSAGQERSYEQYF.